The rows below give T cell receptor beta chains drawn from one sample of a study of regulatory T cells in long-lasting Graves disease. Each CDR3 protein is one row after TCRdb ran MiXCR on the multiplex PCR reads. The data contain about 210,000 distinct CDR3 sequences, around 19% of them singletons. These data also featured in a second study, about T cells in Graves' hyperthyroidism and ophthalmopathy.

Sample: peripheral blood mononuclear cells (PBMCs), taken at new diagnosis, from a patient treated with antithyroid drugs. Receptor source: a woman in her thirties with Graves disease. The CDR3 runs from the conserved cysteine through the conserved F or W. A D gene is named only where the DNA matches it firmly. Rows give clone size only sometimes, using once, few, many, or a class for an expanded clone.

J gene: TRBJ2-2; clone size: many; D gene: -; V gene: TRBV6-2/TRBV6-3; CDR3 protein: CASSPSEPGTGELFF; CDR3 DNA: TGTGCCAGCAGTCCCAGCGAACCTGGCACCGGGGAGCTGTTTTTT
J gene: TRBJ2-7; clone size: many; D gene: TRBD2; V gene: TRBV10-3; CDR3 protein: CAISEPGGSGISSYEQYF; CDR3 DNA: TGTGCCATCAGTGAGCCCGGGGGGAGCGGGATTTCCTCCTACGAGCAGTACTTC
J gene: TRBJ2-6; clone size: many; D gene: -; V gene: TRBV30; CDR3 protein: CACSRGTSTSGANVLTF; CDR3 DNA: TGTGCCTGCTCGAGGGGGACATCGACCTCTGGGGCCAACGTCCTGACTTTC
J gene: TRBJ2-7; clone size: many; D gene: TRBD2; V gene: TRBV14; CDR3 protein: CASSQLLAGAYEQYF; CDR3 DNA: TGTGCCAGCAGCCAATTACTAGCGGGGGCCTACGAGCAGTACTTC
J gene: TRBJ1-5; clone size: many; D gene: TRBD1; V gene: TRBV28; CDR3 protein: CASKETGGWNQPQHF; CDR3 DNA: TGTGCCAGCAAAGAGACAGGGGGGTGGAATCAGCCCCAGCATTTT
J gene: TRBJ2-1; clone size: -; D gene: TRBD2; V gene: TRBV7-9; CDR3 protein: CASSPPGGRASEQFF; CDR3 DNA: TGTGCCAGCAGCCCCCCGGGCGGGAGGGCTAGTGAGCAGTTCTTC
J gene: TRBJ2-2; clone size: many; D gene: -; V gene: TRBV10-3; CDR3 protein: CAIRTTQINTGELFF; CDR3 DNA: TGTGCCATCAGGACGACCCAGATAAACACCGGGGAGCTGTTTTTT
J gene: TRBJ1-1; clone size: few; D gene: -; V gene: TRBV7-9; CDR3 protein: CASSLARLLNTEAFF; CDR3 DNA: TGTGCCAGCAGCTTAGCAAGGTTACTGAACACTGAAGCTTTCTTT
J gene: TRBJ1-2; clone size: many; D gene: -; V gene: TRBV2; CDR3 protein: CASRPASGFYGYTF; CDR3 DNA: TGTGCCAGCAGGCCGGCCTCTGGGTTCTATGGCTACACCTTC
J gene: TRBJ2-7; clone size: -; D gene: TRBD2; V gene: TRBV2; CDR3 protein: CASASSGRASYEQYF; CDR3 DNA: TGCGCCAGCGCGAGTAGCGGGAGGGCCTCCTACGAGCAGTACTTC
J gene: TRBJ2-2; clone size: many; D gene: TRBD2; V gene: TRBV30; CDR3 protein: CAWSVAGGYPGELFF; CDR3 DNA: TGTGCCTGGAGTGTGGCGGGGGGGTATCCCGGGGAGCTGTTTTTT
J gene: TRBJ1-1; clone size: many; D gene: TRBD1; V gene: TRBV28; CDR3 protein: CASSDPRGGASNTEAFF; CDR3 DNA: TGTGCCAGCAGTGACCCCAGGGGGGGGGCCTCGAACACTGAAGCTTTCTTT
J gene: TRBJ1-2; clone size: many; D gene: -; V gene: TRBV25-1; CDR3 protein: CASSGHREKNYGYTF; CDR3 DNA: TGTGCCAGCAGTGGCCACAGGGAAAAGAACTATGGCTACACCTTC
J gene: TRBJ1-2; clone size: many; D gene: TRBD1; V gene: TRBV28; CDR3 protein: CASSSGTGVKGYTF; CDR3 DNA: TGTGCCAGCAGCTCCGGGACAGGGGTGAAAGGCTACACCTTC
J gene: TRBJ2-5; clone size: many; D gene: TRBD2; V gene: TRBV7-9; CDR3 protein: CASSPGGAGGETQYF; CDR3 DNA: TGTGCCAGCAGCCCCGGGGGGGCCGGAGGGGAGACCCAGTACTTC
J gene: TRBJ2-6; clone size: many; D gene: -; V gene: TRBV5-1; CDR3 protein: CASSLVSGANVLTF; CDR3 DNA: TGCGCCAGCAGCTTGGTATCTGGGGCCAACGTCCTGACTTTC
J gene: TRBJ2-2; clone size: many; D gene: TRBD1; V gene: TRBV19; CDR3 protein: CASSRPRGQGSGELFF; CDR3 DNA: TGTGCCAGTAGTCGTCCCAGGGGACAGGGGTCCGGGGAGCTGTTTTTT
J gene: TRBJ2-2; clone size: many; D gene: TRBD1; V gene: TRBV12-3/TRBV12-4; CDR3 protein: CASTLRQGPGELFF; CDR3 DNA: TGTGCCAGCACCCTCAGACAGGGGCCCGGGGAGCTGTTTTTT
J gene: TRBJ2-3; clone size: few; D gene: TRBD2; V gene: TRBV18; CDR3 protein: CASSRFTSGRGSTDTQYF; CDR3 DNA: TGTGCCAGCTCACGCTTCACTAGCGGGAGAGGCAGCACAGATACGCAGTATTTT
J gene: TRBJ2-3; clone size: many; D gene: TRBD2; V gene: TRBV28; CDR3 protein: CASSPGPGGTDTQYF; CDR3 DNA: TGTGCCAGCAGCCCCGGCCCGGGGGGAACAGATACGCAGTATTTT
J gene: TRBJ2-7; clone size: few; D gene: -; V gene: TRBV14; CDR3 protein: CASSGASGVLGPLYEQYF; CDR3 DNA: TGTGCCAGCAGCGGGGCCTCAGGGGTGTTGGGACCCCTCTACGAGCAGTACTTC
J gene: TRBJ2-3; clone size: few; D gene: -; V gene: TRBV7-9; CDR3 protein: CASSLVDYTDTQYF; CDR3 DNA: TGTGCCAGCAGCTTAGTGGACTACACAGATACGCAGTATTTT
J gene: TRBJ1-4; clone size: many; D gene: -; V gene: TRBV20-1; CDR3 protein: CSASVDSGTNEKLFF; CDR3 DNA: TGCAGTGCTAGTGTAGACTCTGGGACTAATGAAAAACTGTTTTTT
J gene: TRBJ1-4; clone size: many; D gene: -; V gene: TRBV12-3/TRBV12-4; CDR3 protein: CASRPEEGATNEKLFF; CDR3 DNA: TGTGCCAGCAGACCCGAGGAGGGGGCAACTAATGAAAAACTGTTTTTT
J gene: TRBJ1-3; clone size: -; D gene: -; V gene: TRBV3-1; CDR3 protein: CASSRRGWGNTIYF; CDR3 DNA: TGTGCCAGCAGCCGCCGGGGGTGGGGAAACACCATATATTTT
J gene: TRBJ2-5; clone size: many; D gene: -; V gene: TRBV11-2; CDR3 protein: CASSLVASSQETQYF; CDR3 DNA: TGTGCCAGCAGCTTAGTGGCTAGCAGCCAAGAGACCCAGTACTTC
J gene: TRBJ2-1; clone size: many; D gene: -; V gene: TRBV2; CDR3 protein: CASKSQGTGRNEQFF; CDR3 DNA: TGTGCCAGCAAATCACAGGGTACCGGCCGCAATGAGCAGTTCTTC
J gene: TRBJ1-1; clone size: few; D gene: TRBD1; V gene: TRBV29-1; CDR3 protein: CSGDRVNTEAFF; CDR3 DNA: TGCAGCGGCGACAGGGTGAACACTGAAGCTTTCTTT
J gene: TRBJ2-7; clone size: -; D gene: TRBD2; V gene: TRBV12-3/TRBV12-4; CDR3 protein: CASSPPSSGGAGAYEQYF; CDR3 DNA: TGTGCCAGCAGTCCCCCCTCTAGCGGGGGGGCCGGGGCCTACGAGCAGTACTTC
J gene: TRBJ1-5; clone size: -; D gene: -; V gene: TRBV28; CDR3 protein: CASRTRSNQPQHF; CDR3 DNA: TGTGCCAGCAGAACACGAAGCAATCAGCCCCAGCATTTT
J gene: TRBJ1-2; clone size: few; D gene: -; V gene: TRBV7-9; CDR3 protein: CASTQGRTTNYGYTF; CDR3 DNA: TGTGCCAGCACCCAGGGACGGACGACTAACTATGGCTACACCTTC